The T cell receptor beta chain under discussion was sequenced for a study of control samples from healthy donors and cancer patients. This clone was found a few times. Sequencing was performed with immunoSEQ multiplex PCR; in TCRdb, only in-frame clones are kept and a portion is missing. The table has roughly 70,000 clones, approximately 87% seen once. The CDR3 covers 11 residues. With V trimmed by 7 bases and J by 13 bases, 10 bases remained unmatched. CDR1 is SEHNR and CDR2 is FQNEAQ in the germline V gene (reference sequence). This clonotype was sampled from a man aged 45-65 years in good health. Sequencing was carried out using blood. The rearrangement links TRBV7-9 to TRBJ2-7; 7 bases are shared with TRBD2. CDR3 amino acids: CASKNFREAYF. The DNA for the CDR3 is TGTGCCAGCAAGAATTTCCGGGAGGCCTACTTC.